This T cell receptor (beta chain) appears in the sequencing data of a study of shared clonotypes between healthy human individuals. Study-wide points: Researchers sampled only blood; tissue repertoires likely differ.

Germline V gene sequence: CDR1 MDHEN, CDR2 SYDVKM. The CDR3 contains 14 residues. Trimming removed 2 bases from V and 9 bases from J, with 14 bases in between. This clone was observed at least ten times. What it recognizes is unknown. Method: immunoSEQ multiplex PCR; TCRdb's copy keeps in-frame clones and lacks some. The table shows 400,000 to 500,000 clones, with 70% to 80% occurring only once. This TCR was recovered from a woman aged 40-49 years in good health. Some clones in this sample may be carry-over from other donors' samples. The gene calls are TRBV28 and TRBJ2-1; perhaps TRBD2 as D (5 bases). Sequenced material: PBMCs. DNA of the CDR3: TGTGCCAGCAGTTTACTACCTACCGAGGGTGAGCAGTTCTTC. Its protein is CASSLLPTEGEQFF.